Each of the 13 T cell receptor beta chains below was sequenced from the same sample in a study of T cells expressing NK-cell markers. TCRdb re-called the 5' RACE reads and catalogs CDR3 proteins one per entry, DNA excluded. This sample's table has 250,000 or so distinct CDR3 sequences. Sequences were obtained from blood T cells: a sorted CD56 or NKG2C T cell subset, CD4+ or CD8+ T cells, or bulk PBMC T cells (not recorded which). These receptors all come from a woman between 18 and 70 years old in good health.

This chain connects TRBV4-3 to TRBJ2-2; TCRdb reports TRBD2, a call that lacks DNA to check it against. CDR3 length: 17 amino acids. Germline CDR1 LGHNA, CDR2 YSLEER. This CDR3 reads CASSLRGAGWNTGELFF.

The chain couples TRBV6-2 or TRBV6-3 to TRBJ2-3; TCRdb reports TRBD2, a call that lacks DNA to check it against. From germline, CDR1 is MNHEY and CDR2 SVGEGT. This CDR3 is 17 amino acids long. The CDR3 sequence: CASSPMTSGGAKDTQYF.

The rearrangement links TRBV28 to TRBJ2-3. This CDR3 spans 13 amino acids. Per germline, CDR1 MDHEN and CDR2 SYDVKM. CDR3 in amino acids: CASRRLGTDTQYF.

CDR3 protein: CASSLVYRQNTGELFF. The chain links TRBV7-9 to TRBJ2-2. The CDR3 covers 16 residues. CDR1 is SEHNR, CDR2 FQNEAQ, per germline (reference sequence).

The rearrangement links TRBV5-1 to TRBJ2-5; TCRdb's assignment of TRBD2 cannot be checked, as there is no DNA. There are 15 residues in the CDR3. Per germline, CDR1 SGHRS and CDR2 YFSETQ. The CDR3 loop is CASSLGDYQPETQYF.

The chain joins TRBV29-1 to TRBJ2-7; TCRdb outputs TRBD2, but without DNA this stays unchecked. The CDR3 contains 14 residues. Germline V gene data show CDR1 as SQVTM and CDR2 as ANQGSEA. This CDR3 reads CSVATSGTSYEQYF.

J is TRBJ2-1 and V is TRBV14; TCRdb proposes TRBD2, but this gene call is untestable without DNA. CDR1 is SGHDN and CDR2 is FVKESK in the germline V gene. The CDR3 is made up of 16 amino acids. The CDR3 spells CASSQHGGVVYNEQFF. Variable domain in full (rest from reference TRBV14 and TRBJ2-1): EAGVTQFPSHSVIEKGQTVTLRCDPISGHDNLYWYRRVMGKEIKFLLHFVKESKQDESGMPNNRFLAERTGGTYSTLKVQPAELEDSGVYFCASSQHGGVVYNEQFFGPGTRLTVL.

The V call is TRBV4-3, the J call TRBJ1-1; TCRdb outputs TRBD1, but without DNA this stays unchecked. Germline V CDR1 and CDR2: LGHNA, YSLEER. The CDR3 extends over 15 amino acids. The CDR3 loop reads CASSQDPTGLTEAFF.

The gene calls are TRBV20-1 and TRBJ1-6; TCRdb indicates TRBD1, and absent DNA this call remains unverified. This CDR3 is built from 13 residues. Germline loops: CDR1 DFQATT, CDR2 SNEGSKA (reference sequence). The CDR3 protein is CSAEDRGNSPLHF.

V is TRBV6-2 or TRBV6-3 and J is TRBJ2-1; the TRBD2 assignment by TCRdb is unverifiable without DNA. Germline V lookup: CDR1 MNHEY, CDR2 SVGEGT. This CDR3 is 15 amino acids long. The CDR3 protein is CASSSQLAGNNEQFF.

The chain uses TRBV20-1 and TRBJ1-2; absent DNA, TCRdb's TRBD1 call cannot be checked. Germline V gives CDR1 DFQATT, CDR2 SNEGSKA (reference sequence). CDR3 length equals 18 residues. CDR3 sequence reads: CSARAYPGGLRSMDGYTF.

The rearrangement uses TRBV5-4 and TRBJ2-1; the TCRdb D gene call, TRBD2, has no DNA to confirm it. Germline CDR1 and CDR2: SGHNT and YYREEE (reference sequence). The CDR3 is 15 amino acids. The CDR3 is CASSRTSGSLNEQFF. Full variable domain (outside the CDR3, taken from reference TRBV5-4 and TRBJ2-1): ETGVTQSPTHLIKTRGQQVTLRCSSQSGHNTVSWYQQALGQGPQFIFQYYREEENGRGNFPPRFSGLQFPNYSSELNVNALELDDSALYLCASSRTSGSLNEQFFGPGTRLTVL.

The V and J genes are TRBV25-1 and TRBJ2-5; TCRdb's D call, TRBD2, is unchecked because there is no DNA. The CDR3 spans 15 residues. Germline CDR1 MGHDK, CDR2 SYGVNS. CDR3 residues: CASRAANGGEETQDF.